This T cell receptor (beta chain) stems from a study of blood T cell repertoires in COVID-19 (dated by TCRdb to about 2020). Notes on the research overall: Collaborator samples came from the United States, Italy and Spain and covered acute and convalescent phases of COVID-19. The material from the prospective study consisted of cDNA or gDNA derived from T cells, B-cell-depleted T cells, or PBMCs. The dataset comprised deeply sampled blood TCRbeta repertoires from subjects exposed to, actively infected with, or recovered from COVID-19. The repertoires were made available in a free public database intended to serve as a resource for research on the immune response to SARS-CoV-2. The samples were drawn from the first 160 participants of the ongoing ImmuneRACE study and from more than 1,000 subjects provided by 6 global collaborators. A de-identified subject ID, COVID-19 status, age in years and sex were almost always included in the sample metadata. Where HLA class I and class II types were available, the types were taken from metadata supplied by the sample provider, not from assay-based typing. Beyond this particular receptor, the publication reports: How much clinical and demographic metadata was included differed by source and by participant, and the metadata was provided uncurated.

The germline V gene specifies KGHSH as CDR1 and LQKENI as CDR2. V is pared back by 3 bases and J by 7 bases, with 12 bases lying between the germline termini. Measured from the cysteine to the phenylalanine, the CDR3 is 14 residues long. Only the CDR3 DNA stays, 42 bases, in frame from base 1. Details on this clone: Its specific antigen is unknown. No base qualities exist here, and no much larger clone lies one base off it.

Whole blood was collected in K2EDTA tubes by collaborating institutions according to the institutions' own protocols. For TCRbeta analysis, collaborators shipped samples in one of three forms: frozen whole blood, isolated PBMCs, or DNA extracted from either of those sample types. The immunoSEQ Assay, a bias-controlled multiplex PCR, was used to amplify TCRbeta CDR3 regions from genomic DNA. In the source study's methods: The number of nucleated cells in each sample was estimated by amplification of reference gene primers within the assay. Sequence reads were collapsed and filtered to measure the absolute abundance of every unique TCRbeta CDR3 rearrangement. Productive Simpson clonality was computed per sample as the square root of Simpson's diversity index over productive rearrangements. This is the immuneACCESS table as TCRdb keeps it, with only in-frame sequences that have V and J called. A part of the clones is gone; compared with another copy, unresolved V genes explain less than half, and the rest is unexplained. That table gives V, J and clone size, and the DNA gave D and trimming. This sample gives approximately 210,000 clones in total; roughly nine tenths of them show up just once. The top ten clonotypes cover around 0.76% of the sample.

The sequencing input was peripheral blood. The sequence was collected from a woman in her 70s with acute or convalescent COVID-19. Recombination linked TRBV18 to TRBJ2-2; the D region possibly corresponds to TRBD1 (6 bases align). The CDR3 region reads CASSPTGSGGELFF. In nucleotides, the sequence is TGTGCCAGCTCACCTACAGGGAGTGGCGGGGAGCTGTTTTTT. Supplemented by the reference TRBV18 and TRBJ2-2 proteins around the CDR3, the complete variable domain is NAGVMQNPRHLVRRRGQEARLRCSPMKGHSHVYWYRQLPEEGLKFMVYLQKENIIDESGMPKERFSAEFPKEGPSILRIQQVVRGDSAAYFCASSPTGSGGELFFGEGSRLTVL.